Shown below are 14 T cell receptor beta chains from a single sample sequenced in a study of identical twins. TCRdb re-called the 5' RACE reads through MiXCR, storing one row per CDR3 protein. Of fewer than 450,000 distinct CDR3 sequences in the sample, around 9% were seen once. Sequenced material: naive T cells sorted from blood. The origin of the receptors is a woman between 45 and 65 years old in good health.

In its sample, this clonotype was seen many times. This CDR3 reads CASRGTSNNEQFF. CDR3 DNA: TGTGCCAGCAGGGGGACTAGCAACAATGAGCAGTTCTTC. The chain recombines TRBV2 with TRBJ2-1; 9 nucleotides match TRBD2. The ends lost 6 bases at V and 5 bases at J; junction bases unmatched: 2. This CDR3 is 13 amino acids long. Germline CDR1 reads SNHLY; CDR2 reads FYNNEI. Full variable domain (missing parts from reference TRBV2 and TRBJ2-1): EPEVTQTPSHQVTQMGQEVILRCVPISNHLYFYWYRQILGQKVEFLVSFYNNEISEKSEIFDDQFSVERPDGSNFTLKIRSTKLEDSAMYFCASRGTSNNEQFFGPGTRLTVL.

This clonotype was seen only a few times. The chain links TRBV11-2 to TRBJ2-3; 8 bases map to TRBD1. V was clipped by 5 bases and J by 4 bases; unmatched bases: 11. The length of the CDR3 is 16 residues. CDR1 is SGHAT and CDR2 is FQNNGV in the germline V gene. This CDR3 reads CASSLKTGVVSDTQYF. The CDR3 bases are TGTGCCAGCAGCCTGAAGACAGGGGTGGTTTCAGATACGCAGTATTTT.

V is TRBV5-4 and J is TRBJ2-1; TRBD1 matches at 8 bases. The V gene's germline CDR1 is SGHNT and CDR2 YYREEE (reference sequence). V lost 0 bases to trimming and J lost 7 bases; unmatched junction nucleotides: 6. The CDR3 consists of 15 residues. CDR3: CASSLVTQGVNEQFF. CDR3 nucleotide sequence: TGTGCCAGCAGCTTGGTGACACAGGGGGTAAATGAGCAGTTCTTC.

This clonotype was found many times. The rearrangement joins TRBV5-1 to TRBJ1-4; 9 bases agree with TRBD1. Trimming removed 0 bases from V and 8 bases from J; junction bases left unmatched: 2. CDR1 and CDR2 (germline): SGHRS, YFSETQ. This CDR3 spans 14 amino acids. This CDR3 is CASSLDRGREKLFF. For the CDR3, the DNA is TGCGCCAGCAGCTTGGACAGGGGGCGCGAAAAACTGTTTTTT.

This clonotype was observed a handful of times. V gene TRBV20-1 combines with J gene TRBJ1-5; possibly TRBD1 for D (6 bases). The V gene lost 6 bases and the J gene lost 0 bases, with 15 bases spanning the gap. This CDR3 is built from 15 residues. The germline CDR1 and CDR2 sequences are DFQATT and SNEGSKA (reference sequence). CDR3 protein: CSATDRSYSNQPQHF. DNA of the CDR3: TGCAGTGCCACCGACAGGTCCTATAGCAATCAGCCCCAGCATTTT.

This clonotype was observed a few times. The V call is TRBV7-9, the J call TRBJ2-7, with D perhaps matching TRBD1 or TRBD2 (5 bases each). This CDR3 region has 15 residues. Germline lookup yields CDR1 SEHNR and CDR2 FQNEAQ (reference sequence). With 1 base removed from V and 2 bases from J, the gap between germline ends came to 12 bases. The CDR3 DNA sequence: TGTGCCAGCAGCTTAGTGGGACCACCGACCTACGAGCAGTACTTC. Translated, it gives CASSLVGPPTYEQYF.

This clonotype came up many times. The CDR3 coding sequence is TGTGCCAGCAGTCCGGGACATACCTATGGCTACACCTTC. Protein: CASSPGHTYGYTF. The V gene is TRBV2, the J gene TRBJ1-2; the D gene is possibly TRBD1 (6 bases). This CDR3 is built from 13 residues. Trimming took off 5 bases at V and 4 bases at J, with 11 bases between the two ends. Germline loops: CDR1 SNHLY, CDR2 FYNNEI.

The V gene is TRBV7-9, the J gene TRBJ2-3, with D hard to call. The V and J ends lost 6 bases and 3 bases respectively, with 10 bases between them. The CDR3 is made up of 13 amino acids. Germline CDR1 reads SEHNR; CDR2 reads FQNEAQ (reference sequence). CDR3 residues: CASRRPPTDTQYF. CDR3 sequence (DNA): TGTGCCAGCAGGCGACCCCCGACAGATACGCAGTATTTT. The full variable domain, with the rest looked up from reference TRBV7-9 and TRBJ2-3, is DTGVSQNPRHKITKRGQNVTFRCDPISEHNRLYWYRQTLGQGPEFLTYFQNEAQLEKSRLLSDRFSAERPKGSFSTLEIQRTEQGDSAMYLCASRRPPTDTQYFGPGTRLTVL.

This clonotype came up many times. V is TRBV2 and J is TRBJ2-1; D gene ambiguous. This CDR3 is 11 amino acids long. Per the germline V gene, CDR1 is SNHLY and CDR2 is FYNNEI. V was pared by 5 bases and J by 9 bases, with 8 bases between. The CDR3 coding sequence is TGTGCCAGCAGTTCGGGTGGTGAGCAGTTCTTC. Protein product: CASSSGGEQFF. Based on the CDR3 plus reference TRBV2 and TRBJ2-1, the full variable domain is EPEVTQTPSHQVTQMGQEVILRCVPISNHLYFYWYRQILGQKVEFLVSFYNNEISEKSEIFDDQFSVERPDGSNFTLKIRSTKLEDSAMYFCASSSGGEQFFGPGTRLTVL.

This clonotype showed up just a few times. The chain combines TRBV5-1 with TRBJ1-6, with 8 bases fitting TRBD1. The CDR3 runs to 14 residues. J lost 9 bases, V lost 7 bases, and 9 bases had no gene match. Germline CDR1 is SGHRS and CDR2 is YFSETQ. CDR3 loop: CASGDRGGGSPLHF. CDR3 sequence (DNA): TGCGCCAGCGGCGACAGGGGAGGGGGTTCACCCCTCCACTTT.

The chain combines TRBV6-5 with TRBJ1-5; no definite D call. Germline-derived CDR1 and CDR2 are MNHEY and SVGAGI. Between the trimmed V and J ends, which lost 0 bases and 1 base, there was a span of 16 bases. This CDR3 region has 18 residues. CDR3 nucleotide sequence: TGTGCCAGCAGTTACTCGGTGCAGCAACTTGGGAGCAATCAGCCCCAGCATTTT. It translates to CASSYSVQQLGSNQPQHF.

This clonotype has a handful of counts. The chain is built from TRBV5-1 and TRBJ2-1; no clear D gene. V lost 4 bases to trimming and J lost 8 bases, with 10 bases between them. The CDR3 is made up of 12 amino acids. The germline V gene encodes CDR1 SGHRS and CDR2 YFSETQ. CDR3 region: CASSATLDEQFF. The CDR3 bases are TGCGCCAGCAGCGCTACCCTTGATGAGCAGTTCTTC.

V is TRBV29-1 and J is TRBJ2-3, with 11 bases lining up with TRBD1. This CDR3 is 14 amino acids long. With 5 bases clipped from V and 4 bases from J, the junction kept 5 bases outside the gene matches. Germline V CDR1 and CDR2: SQVTM, ANQGSEA. This CDR3 reads CSVMDRGLSDTQYF. The CDR3 DNA is TGCAGCGTTATGGACAGGGGGCTTTCAGATACGCAGTATTTT.

This clonotype was seen a few times. The V call is TRBV15, the J call TRBJ2-7, with 11 bases that match TRBD2. The trim removed 2 bases at V and 0 bases at J, leaving 0 bases unmatched. This CDR3 is built from 15 residues. Germline V lookup: CDR1 LNHNV, CDR2 YYDKDF (reference sequence). The CDR3 region has the DNA TGTGCCACCAGCAGACTAGCGGGGGGCTCCTACGAGCAGTACTTC. This gives the protein CATSRLAGGSYEQYF.